This entry lists 22 T cell receptor beta chains sequenced from one sample in a study of blood T cells in healthy people across ages. The second PCR ran roughly 6 to 11 cycles with a sample-barcoded 5' primer and J-beta primers. A single record per CDR3 protein comes from TCRdb applying MiXCR to the 5' RACE reads. The repertoire holds fewer than 2,000,000 distinct CDR3 sequences, with roughly a third as singletons. Sequenced input: blood. These receptors came from a woman under 40 in good health.

For the CDR3, the DNA is TGTGCCACCAGCAGAGTCGGAGGGGGAGTTAATGAAGCTTTCTTT. Its translation: CATSRVGGGVNEAFF. The chain carries TRBV15 and TRBJ1-1, with D possibly being TRBD1 (6 bases). This CDR3 is 15 amino acids long. Per germline, CDR1 LNHNV and CDR2 YYDKDF (reference sequence). V gave up 1 base and J gave up 7 bases, with 16 bases separating them. The complete variable domain, with remaining parts taken from reference TRBV15 and TRBJ1-1, reads DAMVIQNPRYQVTQFGKPVTLSCSQTLNHNVMYWYQQKSSQAPKLLFHYYDKDFNNEADTPDNFQSRRPNTSFCFLDIRSPGLGDTAMYLCATSRVGGGVNEAFFGQGTRLTVV.

The chain recombines TRBV6-6 with TRBJ2-3; 9 bases fit TRBD2. The CDR3 is made up of 16 amino acids. Germline V lookup: CDR1 MNHNY, CDR2 SVGAGI (reference sequence). The trim removed 6 bases at V and 4 bases at J, leaving 11 bases unmatched. The CDR3 loop is CASRLLAGEGADTQYF. As DNA, the CDR3 is TGTGCCAGCAGACTCTTAGCGGGAGAAGGCGCAGATACGCAGTATTTT.

On this clonotype itself: This may stem from a read error, because a much larger clone lies one nucleotide away. CDR3 sequence: CSARPSGPTDTQYF. The CDR3 DNA sequence: TGCAGTGCTAGGCCTAGCGGACCCACAGATACGCAGTATTTT. V and J are TRBV20-1 and TRBJ2-3, with TRBD2 matching over 7 bases. V shed 3 bases, J shed 2 bases, and the junction held 5 bases outside the gene matches. The CDR3 totals 14 residues. Germline V gives CDR1 DFQATT, CDR2 SNEGSKA (reference sequence).

The chain links TRBV28 to TRBJ2-7; weak D call: TRBD2 (5 bases). Trimming cost V 6 bases and J 5 bases, with 17 bases left between them. Germline lookup yields CDR1 MDHEN and CDR2 SYDVKM. This CDR3 has 14 amino acids. CDR3 coding DNA: TGTGCCAGCAGACGGGATCCCCTTTTCAACGAGCAGTACTTC. It codes for CASRRDPLFNEQYF.

The gene calls are TRBV7-9 and TRBJ1-2; tentatively, D is TRBD1 (6 bases). The CDR3 contains 12 residues. The V gene lost 3 bases and the J gene lost 6 bases, with 8 bases spanning the gap. Germline V gives CDR1 SEHNR, CDR2 FQNEAQ (reference sequence). The CDR3 region is CASSFPGDGYTF. The CDR3 DNA follows: TGTGCCAGCAGCTTTCCAGGGGATGGCTACACCTTC.

This clonotype was observed a few times. This chain joins TRBV6-6 and TRBJ2-2, with 9 bases lining up with TRBD1. From germline, CDR1 is MNHNY and CDR2 SVGAGI (reference sequence). The CDR3 spans 13 residues. V gave up 5 bases and J gave up 9 bases; unmatched junction bases: 4. This CDR3 reads CASSRDRDRELFF. The CDR3 DNA is TGTGCCAGCAGTAGGGACAGGGATCGGGAGCTGTTTTTT.

This clonotype was observed a handful of times. This chain links TRBV9 with TRBJ2-7; 10 bases match TRBD1. V trimming: 4 bases; J trimming: 3 bases; junction bases outside the gene matches: 10. Germline V gene sequence: CDR1 SGDLS, CDR2 YYNGEE. The CDR3 is 16 amino acids. The CDR3 reads CASSNRDRGYNYEQYF. In nucleotides, the CDR3 is TGTGCCAGCAGCAATCGGGACAGGGGATATAACTACGAGCAGTACTTC.

The V gene is TRBV13, the J gene TRBJ2-7; D might be TRBD1 (6 bases). V dropped 3 bases and J dropped 6 bases, with 12 bases sitting between them. The germline CDR1 and CDR2 sequences are PRHDT and FYEKMQ (reference sequence). The CDR3 consists of 13 residues. The CDR3 region is CASSFLRGSEQYF. The CDR3 DNA reads as TGTGCCAGCAGCTTTCTCAGGGGTAGCGAGCAGTACTTC. The entire variable domain, with the rest obtained from reference TRBV13 and TRBJ2-7, is as follows: AAGVIQSPRHLIKEKRETATLKCYPIPRHDTVYWYQQGPGQDPQFLISFYEKMQSDKGSIPDRFSAQQFSDYHSELNMSSLELGDSALYFCASSFLRGSEQYFGPGTRLTVT.

The chain recombines TRBV5-6 with TRBJ1-1; D gene uncertain. V was trimmed by 2 bases and J by 4 bases, leaving 18 bases between them. This CDR3 spans 16 amino acids. CDR1 is SGHDT and CDR2 is YYEEEE in the germline V gene. The CDR3, as DNA: TGTGCCAGCAGCTTATCAGTTACGGTCATCCGCACTGAAGCTTTCTTT. Amino acids: CASSLSVTVIRTEAFF.

This clonotype was counted many times. This chain uses TRBV18 with TRBJ2-7, with TRBD2 as a possible D gene (6 bases). V dropped 0 bases and J dropped 0 bases, with 15 bases sitting between them. Germline V CDR1 and CDR2: KGHSH, LQKENI. The CDR3 is 17 amino acids. The CDR3 here is CASSPPMGAGYSYEQYF. In DNA form, the CDR3 reads TGTGCCAGCTCACCACCTATGGGTGCGGGGTACTCCTACGAGCAGTACTTC. Full variable domain (outside the CDR3, taken from reference TRBV18 and TRBJ2-7): NAGVMQNPRHLVRRRGQEARLRCSPMKGHSHVYWYRQLPEEGLKFMVYLQKENIIDESGMPKERFSAEFPKEGPSILRIQQVVRGDSAAYFCASSPPMGAGYSYEQYFGPGTRLTVT.

The chain uses TRBV30 and TRBJ2-7; D is tentatively TRBD1 or TRBD2 (5 bases each). V gave up 2 bases and J gave up 5 bases, with 19 bases separating them. The CDR3 length is 15 residues. Germline CDR1 GTSNPN, CDR2 SVGIG (reference sequence). CDR3 in amino acids: CAWSLWDGKQHEQYF. The CDR3 DNA reads as TGTGCCTGGAGTCTCTGGGACGGAAAGCAACACGAGCAGTACTTC.

J is TRBJ2-1 and V is TRBV5-1; 9 bases are shared with TRBD2. In germline, CDR1 is SGHRS, CDR2 YFSETQ. Germline trimming cut 5 bases from V and 7 bases from J; bases unmatched to any gene: 10. CDR3 length: 15 amino acids. The CDR3 DNA reads as TGCGCCAGCAGGGAAGAAGCGGGGGGTCGGAATGAGCAGTTCTTC. This gives the protein CASREEAGGRNEQFF. The full variable domain, in which reference TRBV5-1 and TRBJ2-1 provide the parts outside the CDR3, is KAGVTQTPRYLIKTRGQQVTLSCSPISGHRSVSWYQQTPGQGLQFLFEYFSETQRNKGNFPGRFSGRQFSNSRSEMNVSTLELGDSALYLCASREEAGGRNEQFFGPGTRLTVL.

A remark on this clonotype: A read error may produce the germline difference seen at one junction end. V and J are TRBV20-1 and TRBJ2-1, with 7 bases aligning to TRBD1. Per the germline V gene, CDR1 is DFQATT and CDR2 is SNEGSKA (reference sequence). The length of the CDR3 is 15 residues. This chain's CDR3 is CSARTDRVKYSEQFF. The CDR3 DNA reads as TGCAGTGCTAGAACCGACAGGGTAAAGTACAGTGAGCAGTTCTTC.

The chain is built from TRBV20-1 and TRBJ2-3; a possible D gene is TRBD2 (6 bases). Germline V gene sequence: CDR1 DFQATT, CDR2 SNEGSKA (reference sequence). The CDR3 spans 15 residues. V lost 1 base to trimming and J lost 1 base, with 12 bases between them. CDR3 loop: CSARVAALGTDTQYF. CDR3 nucleotide sequence: TGCAGTGCTAGAGTAGCGGCCCTGGGCACAGATACGCAGTATTTT.

Note on this clonotype: A read error may explain this, as a much larger clone is one base away. The chain recombines TRBV29-1 with TRBJ2-4, with D hard to call. The J call may be in error: the DNA end matches TRBJ2-7 better. The CDR3 has 11 amino acids. Per germline, CDR1 SQVTM and CDR2 ANQGSEA. Here the CDR3 DNA reads TGCAGCGGGACCGAGGACCACGAGCAGTACTTC. Protein product: CSGTEDHEQYF.

This chain connects TRBV20-1 to TRBJ2-5; 8 nucleotides agree with TRBD2. There are 17 residues in the CDR3. The J segment lost 4 bases and the V segment lost 7 bases, leaving 20 bases of the junction unmatched. Germline CDR1 DFQATT, CDR2 SNEGSKA (reference sequence). CDR3 region: CSVKIGGSGSFRETQYF. The CDR3, as DNA: TGCAGTGTTAAGATTGGTGGAAGCGGGAGCTTCCGAGAGACCCAGTACTTC.

V gene TRBV5-1 combines with J gene TRBJ2-7, with D uncertain. Looked up from germline, CDR1 is SGHRS and CDR2 is YFSETQ. Trimming took 4 bases from V and 0 from J, leaving 8 bases between them. CDR3 size: 13 residues. Here the CDR3 DNA reads TGCGCCAGCAGCGACCCCAGCTCCTACGAGCAGTACTTC. Translating it yields CASSDPSSYEQYF.

This clonotype was counted only a few times. The CDR3 nucleotides are TGTGCCAGCAGCCAGTCCTGGAGGGACAGCCAAGAGACCCAGTACTTC. Translated, it gives CASSQSWRDSQETQYF. This chain connects TRBV3-1 to TRBJ2-5; maybe TRBD1 (7 bases). This CDR3 has 16 amino acids. In germline, CDR1 is LGHDT, CDR2 YNNKEL (reference sequence). V was cut by 3 bases and J by 1 base, with 15 bases left in between.

The rearrangement joins TRBV3-1 to TRBJ1-4; D remains ambiguous. Germline loops: CDR1 LGHDT, CDR2 YNNKEL (reference sequence). The CDR3 is 12 amino acids. Trimming left V 3 bases short and J 13 bases short, with 12 bases between. For the CDR3, the DNA is TGTGCCAGCAGCCATAGCCCGAAGGCACTGTTTTTT. Amino acid sequence: CASSHSPKALFF.

The V gene is TRBV29-1, the J gene TRBJ1-4, with 8 bases lining up with TRBD1. Germline V lookup: CDR1 SQVTM, CDR2 ANQGSEA. V gave up 6 bases and J gave up 6 bases; unmatched junction bases: 6. CDR3 length: 13 amino acids. The CDR3 reads CSVAGQGYEKLFF. The CDR3 DNA sequence: TGCAGCGTCGCAGGACAGGGTTATGAAAAACTGTTTTTT.

The chain combines TRBV20-1 with TRBJ2-7; 8 bases map to TRBD1. Germline loops: CDR1 DFQATT, CDR2 SNEGSKA (reference sequence). This CDR3 is built from 15 residues. Trimming took 0 bases from V and 0 from J; bases not matched to a gene: 4. This CDR3 reads CSAREGTGSSYEQYF. The CDR3 DNA sequence: TGCAGTGCTAGAGAGGGGACAGGAAGCTCCTACGAGCAGTACTTC.

This clonotype was observed a few times. The chain recombines TRBV13 with TRBJ2-7; 7 bases fit TRBD1. Looked up from germline, CDR1 is PRHDT and CDR2 is FYEKMQ (reference sequence). V gave up 4 bases and J gave up 3 bases; unmatched junction bases: 6. This CDR3 is 14 amino acids long. CDR3 residues: CASSSDGDSYEQYF. CDR3 nucleotides: TGTGCCAGCAGCTCCGATGGGGACAGCTACGAGCAGTACTTC.